The source of this T cell receptor (beta chain) is a study of T cell repertoires in cytomegalovirus infection. Overall study context: Recently identified HLA-C-restricted and well-studied HLA-B-restricted CMV epitopes were used. An indication of both CMV infection and matching HLA type came from public TCR beta signatures.

The germline CDR1 and CDR2 sequences are SEHNR and FQNEAQ (reference sequence). This CDR3 has 15 amino acids. The V segment lost 3 bases and the J segment 5 bases; nucleotides outside the gene matches: 3. Comment on this clonotype: Its antigen is unidentified.

TCRdb re-called the reads with MiXCR, one entry per CDR3 protein. The sample lists approximately 910,000 distinct CDR3 sequences; roughly 30% were seen once. Study-wide results and limits: Ex vivo responses were dominated by HLA-C-restricted CMV-specific TCR beta clonotypes.

This specimen consisted of cultured CD8+ T cells from PBMCs, obtained from culture after CMV antigen stimulation. This TCR was sampled from a human donor in good health (CMV status not recorded). Some clones in this sample may be carry-over from other donors' samples. The chain has TRBV7-9 and TRBJ1-4, with 10 positions matching TRBD1. The CDR3 nucleotides are TGTGCCAGCAGCTTTCGGACAGGGGGAAATGAAAAACTGTTTTTT. Translation: CASSFRTGGNEKLFF.